The 31 T cell receptor beta chains in this list originate from one sample, sequenced in a study of long-term antiretroviral therapy in people with HIV. The assay, immunoSEQ v3.0, was run at survey level. Clones were sequenced by immunoSEQ multiplex PCR, and TCRdb holds only the in-frame ones, with some missing. The sample shows approximately 25,000 clones, about 86% of them seen only once. Sequencing used unsorted PBMCs, obtained 1.2 years after starting antiretroviral therapy. These TCRs come from a middle-aged man with HIV.

The rearrangement links TRBV15 to TRBJ2-1; 10 nucleotides match TRBD1. Germline CDR1 is LNHNV and CDR2 is YYDKDF (reference sequence). The CDR3 consists of 15 residues. V was pared by 4 bases and J by 6 bases, with 6 bases of the junction left unmatched. In DNA, the CDR3 is TGTGCCACCAGCACCTTGCGGACAGGGGGCAATGAGCAGTTCTTC. As protein: CATSTLRTGGNEQFF. The variable domain in full, completed from reference TRBV15 and TRBJ2-1, reads DAMVIQNPRYQVTQFGKPVTLSCSQTLNHNVMYWYQQKSSQAPKLLFHYYDKDFNNEADTPDNFQSRRPNTSFCFLDIRSPGLGDTAMYLCATSTLRTGGNEQFFGPGTRLTVL.

The chain is built from TRBV19 and TRBJ1-5; D ambiguous. The CDR3 consists of 12 residues. Trimming pared 5 bases from V and 11 bases from J, leaving 13 bases between. The germline V gene has CDR1 LNHDA and CDR2 SQIVND (reference sequence). The DNA of the CDR3 is TGTGCCAGTAGTCAAACACCAGGAGCCCAGCATTTT. Amino acids: CASSQTPGAQHF. The entire variable domain, with the rest obtained from reference TRBV19 and TRBJ1-5, is as follows: DGGITQSPKYLFRKEGQNVTLSCEQNLNHDAMYWYRQDPGQGLRLIYYSQIVNDFQKGDIAEGYSVSREKKESFPLTVTSAQKNPTAFYLCASSQTPGAQHFGDGTRLSIL.

The chain is built from TRBV4-2 and TRBJ2-1; the match to TRBD2 covers 11 bases. Trimming removed 2 bases from V and 8 bases from J; junction bases left unmatched: 5. Per the germline V gene, CDR1 is LGHNA and CDR2 is YNFKEQ. CDR3 length: 15 amino acids. CDR3 amino acids: CASSQLSGGAYEQFF. In nucleotides, the CDR3 is TGTGCCAGCAGCCAACTTAGCGGGGGGGCCTATGAGCAGTTCTTC.

This chain links TRBV7-9 with TRBJ2-5; 15 bases are shared with TRBD2. The CDR3 length is 16 residues. Germline V lookup: CDR1 SEHNR, CDR2 FQNEAQ (reference sequence). V was clipped by 5 bases and J by 5 bases; unmatched bases: 6. The CDR3: CASSPRGTSGGETQYF. In nucleotides, the CDR3 is TGTGCCAGCAGCCCAAGGGGGACTAGCGGGGGGGAGACCCAGTACTTC. Drawing the rest from reference TRBV7-9 and TRBJ2-5, the complete variable domain is DTGVSQNPRHKITKRGQNVTFRCDPISEHNRLYWYRQTLGQGPEFLTYFQNEAQLEKSRLLSDRFSAERPKGSFSTLEIQRTEQGDSAMYLCASSPRGTSGGETQYFGPGTRLLVL.

This chain connects TRBV6-5 to TRBJ1-1, with D possibly being TRBD1 (5 bases). CDR1 and CDR2 (germline): MNHEY, SVGAGI. CDR3 length: 15 residues. V gave up 4 bases and J gave up 1 base, with 13 bases separating them. This CDR3 is CASSSSIGGNTEAFF. The DNA of the CDR3 is TGTGCCAGCAGTTCCTCAATCGGGGGGAACACTGAAGCTTTCTTT.

The V gene is TRBV5-4, the J gene TRBJ2-1, with 11 bases lining up with TRBD2. The V segment lost 4 bases and the J segment 7 bases; nucleotides outside the gene matches: 7. The CDR3 is 15 residues long. Germline loops: CDR1 SGHNT, CDR2 YYREEE (reference sequence). CDR3 DNA: TGTGCCAGCAGCCGTTCTAGCGGGGGGCGGAATGAGCAGTTCTTC. Its translation: CASSRSSGGRNEQFF.

V gene TRBV6-1 combines with J gene TRBJ2-7, with D perhaps TRBD1 (5 bases). The CDR3 has 13 residues. Trimming left V 2 bases short and J 2 bases short, with 7 bases between. Germline values: CDR1 MNHNS, CDR2 SASEGT. The CDR3 DNA is TGTGCCAGCAGTGAATTAGGGGCCTACGAGCAGTACTTC. It encodes CASSELGAYEQYF.

This rearrangement joins TRBV9 to TRBJ1-2; 8 nucleotides align to TRBD1. The junction had 1 base not matched to a gene; V was cut back by 1 base and J by 2 bases. Germline assignment: CDR1 SGDLS and CDR2 YYNGEE. The length of the CDR3 is 14 residues. The CDR3 DNA reads TGTGCCAGCAGCGTACGACAGGGGAACTATGGCTACACCTTC. Its translation: CASSVRQGNYGYTF.

V is TRBV6-1 and J is TRBJ2-7; 7 bases are a match to TRBD2. V was clipped by 6 bases and J by 0 bases; unmatched bases: 8. Germline V gene data show CDR1 as MNHNS and CDR2 as SASEGT. The CDR3 contains 15 residues. In DNA, the CDR3 is TGTGCCAGCAGGGGAGGGACTTTTAGCTCCTACGAGCAGTACTTC. It translates to CASRGGTFSSYEQYF.

The chain carries TRBV7-2 and TRBJ2-5, with 9 bases lining up with TRBD1. The J call could be wrong; TRBJ2-7 is a better fit for the DNA end. There are 16 residues in the CDR3. Germline loops: CDR1 SGHTA, CDR2 FQGNSA. The CDR3 here is CASSFPRGTGSYEQYF. As DNA, the CDR3 is TGTGCCAGCAGCTTCCCCCGCGGGACAGGGTCCTACGAGCAGTACTTC.

This chain links TRBV7-2 with TRBJ2-1, with TRBD2 matching over 9 bases. Germline assignment: CDR1 SGHTA and CDR2 FQGNSA. V lost 4 bases, J lost 8 bases, and 12 bases stayed unmatched. This CDR3 is built from 16 residues. CDR3 in DNA: TGTGCCAGCAGCTGGGCGTATGGGCGGGGGGGGTATGAGCAGTTCTTC. It translates to CASSWAYGRGGYEQFF. Full variable domain (remainder filled in from reference TRBV7-2 and TRBJ2-1): GAGVSQSPSNKVTEKGKDVELRCDPISGHTALYWYRQSLGQGLEFLIYFQGNSAPDKSGLPSDRFSAERTGGSVSTLTIQRTQQEDSAVYLCASSWAYGRGGYEQFFGPGTRLTVL.

The chain recombines TRBV9 with TRBJ2-1, with TRBD2 identical over 9 bases. Germline CDR1 is SGDLS and CDR2 is YYNGEE. This CDR3 contains 15 residues. V lost 6 bases to trimming and J lost 9 bases; unmatched junction nucleotides: 13. CDR3 bases: TGTGCCAGCACCCCGGCCCCGGGACTAGCAATTGAGCAGTTCTTC. Protein sequence: CASTPAPGLAIEQFF.

V usage is TRBV9 and J usage is TRBJ2-1, with 11 bases that match TRBD1. Germline V CDR1 and CDR2: SGDLS, YYNGEE. Trimming cost V 3 bases and J 8 bases; bases outside gene matches: 7. This CDR3 contains 15 residues. CDR3 nucleotides: TGTGCCAGCAGCGCGGAGAGGACAGGGGGCGATGAGCAGTTCTTC. As protein: CASSAERTGGDEQFF.

This clone was detected once. Mismatch with germline at one junction end may stem from a read error. This sequence joins TRBV7-7 and TRBJ2-1, with 8 bases aligning to TRBD1. There are 13 residues in the CDR3. Germline lookup yields CDR1 SSHAT and CDR2 FNYEAQ (reference sequence). CDR3 coding DNA: TGTGCTAGCAGCTCAGACAGGGGTGATGAGCAGTTCTTC. Translated, it gives CASSSDRGDEQFF.

This sequence joins TRBV5-1 and TRBJ1-5, with 12 bases fitting TRBD1. From germline, CDR1 is SGHRS and CDR2 YFSETQ. J was trimmed by 7 bases and V by 0 bases; bases with no gene match: 5. CDR3 size: 16 residues. The chain's CDR3 is CASSLEGTGGGQPQHF. The CDR3 nucleotides are TGCGCCAGCAGCTTGGAAGGGACAGGGGGCGGACAGCCCCAGCATTTT.

The chain links TRBV5-6 to TRBJ2-1, with TRBD1 matching over 7 bases. Germline V gene lookup returns CDR1 SGHDT and CDR2 YYEEEE. The J segment lost 2 bases and the V segment lost 4 bases, leaving 6 bases of the junction unmatched. The CDR3 has 15 residues. The CDR3 sequence is CASSQGELAYNEQFF. The CDR3 bases are TGTGCCAGCAGCCAGGGGGAGCTGGCCTACAATGAGCAGTTCTTC.

As to this clone: Other DNA sequences in the same sample also yield this CDR3. The chain is built from TRBV5-1 and TRBJ1-1; D call uncertain. V lost 0 bases and J 6 bases, leaving 3 bases between the germline ends. The CDR3 spans 11 residues. Germline V gene lookup returns CDR1 SGHRS and CDR2 YFSETQ. CDR3 amino acids: CASSLGAEAFF. CDR3 nucleotide sequence: TGCGCCAGCAGCTTGGGTGCTGAAGCTTTCTTT. Using reference TRBV5-1 and TRBJ1-1 for the parts outside the CDR3, the full variable domain is KAGVTQTPRYLIKTRGQQVTLSCSPISGHRSVSWYQQTPGQGLQFLFEYFSETQRNKGNFPGRFSGRQFSNSRSEMNVSTLELGDSALYLCASSLGAEAFFGQGTRLTVV.

This clone was recorded a few times. This rearrangement joins TRBV19 to TRBJ2-3, with TRBD1 as a possible D gene (6 bases). The germline V and J ends were trimmed by 3 bases and 3 bases, with 13 bases remaining between them. The CDR3 runs 15 residues. Germline V lookup: CDR1 LNHDA, CDR2 SQIVND (reference sequence). The CDR3 region has the DNA TGTGCCAGTAGTATGGGGGCAGATACGACAGATACGCAGTATTTT. This sequence encodes CASSMGADTTDTQYF.

V and J are TRBV28 and TRBJ1-1; possible D gene TRBD1, 6 bases. The CDR3 extends over 15 amino acids. Germline-derived CDR1 and CDR2 are MDHEN and SYDVKM. Trimming took 4 bases from V and 4 from J, leaving 16 bases between them. DNA of the CDR3: TGTGCCAGCAGTTCCCAACAGGGTCGCGTCACTGAAGCTTTCTTT. Amino acid sequence: CASSSQQGRVTEAFF. The full variable domain, completed using reference TRBV28 and TRBJ1-1, is DVKVTQSSRYLVKRTGEKVFLECVQDMDHENMFWYRQDPGLGLRLIYFSYDVKMKEKGDIPEGYSVSREKKERFSLILESASTNQTSMYLCASSSQQGRVTEAFFGQGTRLTVV.

The chain recombines TRBV7-2 with TRBJ1-3, with D unresolved. The CDR3 sequence is 18 residues long. The V and J ends lost 5 bases and 0 bases respectively, with 20 bases between them. Germline V CDR1 and CDR2: SGHTA, FQGNSA. The CDR3: CASSVYGPQFRSGNTIYF. The CDR3 DNA sequence: TGTGCCAGCAGCGTATACGGGCCCCAGTTCCGCTCTGGAAACACCATATATTTT.

The chain joins TRBV6-5 to TRBJ1-1; D not certain. Germline values: CDR1 MNHEY, CDR2 SVGAGI. V was cut by 8 bases and J by 5 bases, with 15 bases left in between. The CDR3 is made up of 13 amino acids. CDR3 DNA sequence: TGTGCCAGCCGTCAGGACGGCGGTACTGAAGCTTTCTTT. It yields the protein CASRQDGGTEAFF.

V usage is TRBV28 and J usage is TRBJ1-5; D is unresolved. Germline values: CDR1 MDHEN, CDR2 SYDVKM. V shed 7 bases and J shed 0 bases, with 13 bases lying between them. This CDR3 comprises 15 residues. CDR3 in DNA: TGTGCCAGCATGCGACACGGGTATAGCAATCAGCCCCAGCATTTT. Protein sequence: CASMRHGYSNQPQHF.

In this sample, this clone turned up once. The chain uses TRBV4-1 and TRBJ1-4; D is uncertain. V was shortened by 2 bases and J by 2 bases, with 21 bases between the two germline ends. The CDR3 has 19 residues. Germline V gene lookup returns CDR1 MGHRA and CDR2 YSYEKL. CDR3 region: CASSQFPPAGYSTNEKLFF. CDR3 DNA: TGCGCCAGCAGCCAATTTCCCCCGGCCGGGTATAGTACTAATGAAAAACTGTTTTTT.

The V gene is TRBV4-3, the J gene TRBJ2-7, with D possibly being TRBD1 (6 bases). V lost 0 bases and J 3 bases, leaving 15 bases between the germline ends. Germline CDR1 LGHNA, CDR2 YSLEER. The CDR3 is made up of 16 amino acids. CDR3 sequence (DNA): TGCGCCAGCAGCCAAGACCCCGGGACACCTAGCTACGAGCAGTACTTC. Translated: CASSQDPGTPSYEQYF.

The chain employs TRBV6-5 and TRBJ1-2; no definite D call. CDR1 MNHEY and CDR2 SVGAGI come from the germline V gene. This CDR3 contains 12 residues. V was cut by 6 bases and J by 0 bases, with 5 bases left in between. CDR3 protein: CASRPANYGYTF. DNA for the CDR3: TGTGCCAGCAGGCCCGCTAACTATGGCTACACCTTC.

The chain is built from TRBV2 and TRBJ2-7; TRBD1 matches at 8 bases. With V trimmed by 10 bases and J by 2 bases, 13 bases remained unmatched. This CDR3 is built from 15 residues. Germline lookup yields CDR1 SNHLY and CDR2 FYNNEI. The CDR3 protein is CATTRETGATYEQYF. CDR3 DNA sequence: TGTGCCACCACCAGGGAGACAGGGGCAACCTACGAGCAGTACTTC.

The J gene is TRBJ2-7, the V gene TRBV7-6; no definite D call. Germline CDR1 and CDR2: SGHVS and FNYEAQ. V was cut by 5 bases and J by 5 bases, with 10 bases left in between. There are 12 residues in the CDR3. CDR3 in amino acids: CASSQSGDEQYF. In DNA, the CDR3 is TGTGCCAGCAGCCAAAGTGGAGACGAGCAGTACTTC.

The DNA of the CDR3 is TGTGCCAGCAGTGCCCTAGCGGGGGGCCACGTTTCCTACAATGAGCAGTTCTTC. It codes for CASSALAGGHVSYNEQFF. This sequence joins TRBV28 and TRBJ2-1, with 11 bases lining up with TRBD2. Germline values: CDR1 MDHEN, CDR2 SYDVKM. J was trimmed by 1 base and V by 5 bases; bases with no gene match: 10. The CDR3 is 18 amino acids.

This clone was seen a handful of times. The CDR3 sequence: CASSWGNTEAFF. The DNA for the CDR3 is TGTGCCAGCAGTTGGGGAAACACTGAAGCTTTCTTT. The J gene is TRBJ1-1, the V gene TRBV28; D unresolved. Trimming took 4 bases from V and 2 from J, leaving 5 bases between them. The germline V gene has CDR1 MDHEN and CDR2 SYDVKM. The CDR3 spans 12 residues.

The chain carries TRBV28 and TRBJ2-7; D remains unclear. V was pared by 7 bases and J by 4 bases, with 14 bases between. This CDR3 comprises 13 residues. CDR1 is MDHEN, CDR2 SYDVKM, per germline. The CDR3 DNA sequence: TGTGCCAGCACCTCCGGGTCGTGGTACGAGCAGTACTTC. Translated, it gives CASTSGSWYEQYF.

The gene calls are TRBV27 and TRBJ1-6, with TRBD1 as a possible D gene (6 bases). The CDR3 has 15 residues. Germline V gene data show CDR1 as MNHEY and CDR2 as SMNVEV (reference sequence). The V and J ends lost 5 bases and 5 bases respectively, with 13 bases between them. CDR3 residues: CASSPLGADNSPLHF. In nucleotides, the CDR3 is TGTGCCAGCAGTCCTCTGGGGGCCGATAATTCACCCCTCCACTTT.